This T cell receptor (beta chain) is from a study of identical twins. A universal primer site came from template switching; cDNA carried unique molecular identifiers. Using its own MiXCR run on the 5' RACE reads, TCRdb lists one record per CDR3 protein. The sample has 210,000 or so distinct CDR3 sequences; less than 8% are singletons. Another study also made use of these data, one on yellow fever vaccine responses in identical twins.

The sequence was collected from a woman in her late teens or twenties in good health. The specimen sequenced was memory (CD45RO+) T cells sorted from blood.

The CDR3 nucleotides are TGTGCCAGCAGACCCCGGGACTCCACAGATACGCAGTATTTT. Residues: CASRPRDSTDTQYF. This chain joins TRBV12-3 or TRBV12-4 and TRBJ2-3, with D tentatively TRBD2 (6 bases). The CDR3 totals 14 residues. Trimming removed 6 bases from V and 2 bases from J, with 12 bases in between.